What follows are 30 T cell receptor beta chains derived from one specimen sequenced in a study of blood T cell repertoires in COVID-19. The table came from immunoSEQ multiplex PCR; TCRdb's copy has only in-frame clones and leaves some out. Of some 150,000 clones in the sample, 83% are singletons; the top ten hold around an eighth. What was sequenced was peripheral blood. Source of these receptors: a woman aged 60 to 75 with COVID-19, enrolled during active disease.

This clone was detected once. The chain is built from TRBV5-1 and TRBJ1-3, with D tentatively TRBD1 (5 bases). CDR3 length: 15 residues. Germline values: CDR1 SGHRS, CDR2 YFSETQ. With 4 bases removed from V and 1 base from J, the gap between germline ends came to 12 bases. The CDR3 loop is CASSPQGGSGNTIYF. CDR3 bases: TGCGCCAGCAGCCCTCAGGGAGGTTCTGGAAACACCATATATTTT.

V usage is TRBV29-1 and J usage is TRBJ2-1, with 7 positions matching TRBD1. CDR3 length: 16 residues. The trim removed 1 base at V and 7 bases at J, leaving 13 bases unmatched. Germline V lookup: CDR1 SQVTM, CDR2 ANQGSEA. CDR3 sequence reads: CSVEGARDRGTNEQFF. The CDR3 bases are TGCAGCGTTGAAGGGGCCCGGGACAGAGGAACGAATGAGCAGTTCTTC.

As to this clone: Other nucleotide sequences from this sample produce the same CDR3. The V call is TRBV6-1, the J call TRBJ1-5, with 8 bases matching TRBD1. Trimming cost V 2 bases and J 4 bases; bases outside gene matches: 4. CDR1 MNHNS and CDR2 SASEGT come from the germline V gene. CDR3 length: 15 residues. DNA of the CDR3: TGTGCCAGCAGTGAAAGGAGACAGGGGAATCAGCCCCAGCATTTT. It codes for CASSERRQGNQPQHF.

The J gene is TRBJ2-7, the V gene TRBV18; TRBD2 might be the D (7 bases). Trimming removed 2 bases at V and 7 bases at J, with 18 bases between. The CDR3 is made up of 15 amino acids. Germline V gene sequence: CDR1 KGHSH, CDR2 LQKENI. CDR3 in amino acids: CASSPFSGGAREQYF. In DNA form, the CDR3 reads TGTGCCAGCTCACCATTCTCTGGGGGGGCCAGAGAGCAGTACTTC.

This clone was recorded at least ten times. The same CDR3 arises from other DNA sequences in this sample as well. The rearrangement uses TRBV10-3 and TRBJ1-1, with 8 bases matching TRBD1. CDR3 length: 13 residues. Germline lookup yields CDR1 ENHRY and CDR2 SYGVKD. V trimming: 6 bases; J trimming: 4 bases; junction bases outside the gene matches: 4. The CDR3: CAISVDRGTEAFF. The CDR3, as DNA: TGTGCCATCAGCGTTGACAGGGGCACTGAAGCTTTCTTT.

DNA of the CDR3: TGTGCCAGTAGGCCCGGACAGGGGGGCACTGAAGCTTTCTTT. It encodes CASRPGQGGTEAFF. The J gene is TRBJ1-1, the V gene TRBV19, with 10 bases lining up with TRBD1. Trimming removed 6 bases from V and 4 bases from J; junction bases left unmatched: 5. The CDR3 extends over 14 amino acids. From germline, CDR1 is LNHDA and CDR2 SQIVND (reference sequence).

This clone was observed once. This chain uses TRBV7-8 with TRBJ1-2; the D gene is possibly TRBD1 (6 bases). V lost 1 base and J 8 bases, leaving 14 bases between the germline ends. Germline-derived CDR1 and CDR2 are SGHVS and FQNEAQ. The length of the CDR3 is 14 residues. The CDR3 DNA reads as TGTGCCAGCAGCTTAGATCCCACAGGGAACGGCTACACCTTC. Encoded protein: CASSLDPTGNGYTF. Together with reference TRBV7-8 and TRBJ1-2, the CDR3 gives the full variable domain: GAGVSQSPRYKVAKRGQDVALRCDPISGHVSLFWYQQALGQGPEFLTYFQNEAQLDKSGLPSDRFFAERPEGSVSTLKIQRTQQEDSAVYLCASSLDPTGNGYTFGSGTRLTVV.

In this sample, this clone turned up once. The chain recombines TRBV7-8 with TRBJ1-2; possibly TRBD1 for D (6 bases). Trimming took 0 bases from V and 4 from J, leaving 18 bases between them. The germline V gene encodes CDR1 SGHVS and CDR2 FQNEAQ. There are 17 residues in the CDR3. CDR3 DNA: TGTGCCAGCAGCTTAGCGCGCAGGGGCGCGGAGAGCTATGGCTACACCTTC. It yields the protein CASSLARRGAESYGYTF.

V usage is TRBV7-2 and J usage is TRBJ2-3, with 10 positions matching TRBD2. Looked up from germline, CDR1 is SGHTA and CDR2 is FQGNSA. The CDR3 loop spans 16 amino acids. V shed 2 bases, J shed 2 bases, and the junction held 4 bases outside the gene matches. The CDR3 region has the DNA TGTGCCAGCAGCTTACTTAGCGGGAGGCTCACAGATACGCAGTATTTT. As protein: CASSLLSGRLTDTQYF.

This sequence joins TRBV6-1 and TRBJ1-2; D gene ambiguous. V was pared by 0 bases and J by 2 bases, with 7 bases between. This CDR3 spans 14 amino acids. Germline assignment: CDR1 MNHNS and CDR2 SASEGT. The DNA for the CDR3 is TGTGCCAGCAGTGAAGCGCGCAAGAACTATGGCTACACCTTC. This translates into CASSEARKNYGYTF.

This clone was seen a single time. V and J are TRBV29-1 and TRBJ1-2; TRBD1 agrees at 10 bases. Germline trimming cut 5 bases from V and 6 bases from J; bases unmatched to any gene: 3. The CDR3 has 12 amino acids. Germline V lookup: CDR1 SQVTM, CDR2 ANQGSEA. The DNA for the CDR3 is TGCAGCGTTCGGACAGGGGGAGATGGCTACACCTTC. It specifies CSVRTGGDGYTF.

This chain uses TRBV6-2 or TRBV6-3 with TRBJ2-5, with TRBD1 matching 7 bases. Germline values: CDR1 MNHEY, CDR2 SVGEGT. The CDR3 totals 14 residues. With 6 bases clipped from V and 2 bases from J, the junction kept 6 bases outside the gene matches. DNA of the CDR3: TGTGCCAGCAGCCTAGGACAGGCGCAAGAGACCCAGTACTTC. Protein: CASSLGQAQETQYF.

The V and J genes are TRBV28 and TRBJ1-5; no firm D call. V dropped 3 bases and J dropped 4 bases, with 10 bases sitting between them. Germline V CDR1 and CDR2: MDHEN, SYDVKM. This CDR3 comprises 14 residues. The CDR3 coding sequence is TGTGCCAGCAGTTTTTTCGGGGTGAATCAGCCCCAGCATTTT. Its protein is CASSFFGVNQPQHF.

About this clone itself: The same CDR3 arises from other DNA sequences in this sample as well. This chain joins TRBV7-2 and TRBJ1-1; D is undetermined. V was pared by 0 bases and J by 2 bases, with 7 bases between. From germline, CDR1 is SGHTA and CDR2 FQGNSA. This CDR3 is 14 amino acids long. CDR3 nucleotide sequence: TGTGCCAGCAGCTTAGCGTCTGGCAACACTGAAGCTTTCTTT. Amino acid sequence: CASSLASGNTEAFF.

This chain links TRBV29-1 with TRBJ2-3; TRBD1 matches at 7 bases. V shed 7 bases, J shed 0 bases, and the junction held 10 bases outside the gene matches. The CDR3 totals 15 residues. Germline loops: CDR1 SQVTM, CDR2 ANQGSEA. DNA of the CDR3: TGCAGCGGGGGCCGGGACAGCACTAGCACAGATACGCAGTATTTT. Protein product: CSGGRDSTSTDTQYF.

This clone was seen a single time. V and J are TRBV7-6 and TRBJ1-4, with D possibly being TRBD1 (5 bases). V gave up 1 base and J gave up 5 bases, with 11 bases separating them. The CDR3 runs 15 residues. The germline V gene encodes CDR1 SGHVS and CDR2 FNYEAQ. CDR3: CASSLVQGRNEKLFF. In nucleotides, the CDR3 is TGTGCCAGCAGCTTAGTGCAGGGAAGAAATGAAAAACTGTTTTTT. The complete variable domain, with remaining parts taken from reference TRBV7-6 and TRBJ1-4, reads GAGVSQSPRYKVTKRGQDVALRCDPISGHVSLYWYRQALGQGPEFLTYFNYEAQQDKSGLPNDRFSAERPEGSISTLTIQRTEQRDSAMYRCASSLVQGRNEKLFFGSGTQLSVL.

This chain uses TRBV5-4 with TRBJ2-5; 9 positions match TRBD1. With 4 bases clipped from V and 1 base from J, the junction kept 8 bases outside the gene matches. The germline V gene encodes CDR1 SGHNT and CDR2 YYREEE (reference sequence). The CDR3 runs to 16 residues. The CDR3 loop reads CASSQPLGQGQETQYF. The CDR3 DNA reads TGTGCCAGCAGCCAACCACTGGGACAGGGCCAAGAGACCCAGTACTTC. The whole variable domain, remainder taken from reference TRBV5-4 and TRBJ2-5, is ETGVTQSPTHLIKTRGQQVTLRCSSQSGHNTVSWYQQALGQGPQFIFQYYREEENGRGNFPPRFSGLQFPNYSSELNVNALELDDSALYLCASSQPLGQGQETQYFGPGTRLLVL.

This clone has a handful of counts. This chain joins TRBV2 and TRBJ2-3; TRBD2 matches at 12 bases. This CDR3 is 15 amino acids long. V shed 4 bases, J shed 7 bases, and the junction held 6 bases outside the gene matches. The germline V gene has CDR1 SNHLY and CDR2 FYNNEI. The CDR3 bases are TGTGCCAGCAGTGGACTAGCGGGAGTCGGAAATACGCAGTATTTT. It yields the protein CASSGLAGVGNTQYF.

The chain combines TRBV3-1 (or the pseudogene TRBV3-2) with TRBJ1-3; D might be TRBD1 (6 bases). The CDR3 extends over 14 amino acids. The V gene's germline CDR1 is LGHDT and CDR2 YNNKEL (reference sequence). Trimming removed 1 base at V and 8 bases at J, with 12 bases between. CDR3 in DNA: TGTGCCAGCAGCCAAGGCGCAGGGGTATACACCATATATTTT. Protein: CASSQGAGVYTIYF.

The chain is built from TRBV7-8 and TRBJ2-3; D not resolved. Trimming removed 7 bases at V and 2 bases at J, with 10 bases between. Germline assignment: CDR1 SGHVS and CDR2 FQNEAQ. The CDR3 spans 13 residues. The CDR3 sequence is CASILRLTDTQYF. In DNA form, the CDR3 reads TGTGCCAGCATCCTACGTCTCACAGATACGCAGTATTTT. The full variable domain, completed using reference TRBV7-8 and TRBJ2-3, is GAGVSQSPRYKVAKRGQDVALRCDPISGHVSLFWYQQALGQGPEFLTYFQNEAQLDKSGLPSDRFFAERPEGSVSTLKIQRTQQEDSAVYLCASILRLTDTQYFGPGTRLTVL.

The chain carries TRBV6-5 and TRBJ2-7, with 9 bases lining up with TRBD1. Losses at the gene ends were 6 bases for V and 2 bases for J; bases not matched to a gene: 5. Per the germline V gene, CDR1 is MNHEY and CDR2 is SVGAGI. The CDR3 length is 14 residues. The CDR3 loop reads CASRPGQGPYEQYV. DNA of the CDR3: TGTGCCAGCAGGCCGGGACAGGGCCCCTACGAGCAGTACGTC.

This chain uses TRBV7-8 with TRBJ2-7; 14 bases fit TRBD2. Germline V gene data show CDR1 as SGHVS and CDR2 as FQNEAQ. V shed 5 bases, J shed 3 bases, and the junction held 12 bases outside the gene matches. CDR3 size: 18 residues. The CDR3 protein is CASSRAHSTSGRVYEQYF. CDR3 in DNA: TGTGCCAGCAGCCGAGCCCATTCGACTAGCGGGAGGGTCTACGAGCAGTACTTC.

V usage is TRBV3-1 (or the pseudogene TRBV3-2) and J usage is TRBJ1-4, with TRBD1 identical over 7 bases. The CDR3 covers 15 residues. Germline CDR1 reads LGHDT; CDR2 reads YNNKEL (reference sequence). The trim removed 4 bases at V and 1 base at J, leaving 3 bases unmatched. For the CDR3, the DNA is TGTGCCAGCAGCCTCTCAGGGGGAACTAATGAAAAACTGTTTTTT. Amino acid sequence: CASSLSGGTNEKLFF.

In its sample, this clone was seen many times. The V gene is TRBV20-1, the J gene TRBJ2-7; D is possibly TRBD1 (6 bases). The V gene lost 3 bases and the J gene lost 1 base, with 10 bases spanning the gap. The CDR3 runs to 13 residues. Germline V lookup: CDR1 DFQATT, CDR2 SNEGSKA (reference sequence). DNA of the CDR3: TGCAGTGCTAGTAGGGGGTTGTCCTACGAGCAGTACGTC. It is translated as CSASRGLSYEQYV.

The chain carries TRBV7-9 and TRBJ2-7; 7 bases fit TRBD2. The V and J ends lost 6 bases and 2 bases, in that order; junction bases with no gene match: 7. The germline V gene encodes CDR1 SEHNR and CDR2 FQNEAQ (reference sequence). CDR3 length: 14 amino acids. In DNA form, the CDR3 reads TGTGCCAGCAGGATCGGGGGAGGGCCCTACGAGCAGTACGTC. This sequence encodes CASRIGGGPYEQYV.

The gene calls are TRBV11-2 and TRBJ1-2; TRBD1 agrees at 9 bases. The germline V gene encodes CDR1 SGHAT and CDR2 FQNNGV. Unmatched junction bases numbered 8, after V lost 6 bases and J lost 6 bases. This CDR3 is built from 14 residues. For the CDR3, the DNA is TGTGCCAGCAGTTGGGACAGGGCTCGGCATGGCTACACCTTC. It is translated as CASSWDRARHGYTF. Complete variable domain (other parts from reference TRBV11-2 and TRBJ1-2): EAGVAQSPRYKIIEKRQSVAFWCNPISGHATLYWYQQILGQGPKLLIQFQNNGVVDDSQLPKDRFSAERLKGVDSTLKIQPAKLEDSAVYLCASSWDRARHGYTFGSGTRLTVV.

V is TRBV29-1 and J is TRBJ2-1; 9 bases line up with TRBD1. The germline V gene has CDR1 SQVTM and CDR2 ANQGSEA. The CDR3 totals 16 residues. V lost 3 bases to trimming and J lost 2 bases; unmatched junction nucleotides: 8. In DNA, the CDR3 is TGCAGCGTTGAGACAGGGGGTGTTTCTCCCTACAATGAGCAGTTCTTC. Residues: CSVETGGVSPYNEQFF.

The chain links TRBV9 to TRBJ2-1; TRBD1 matches at 8 bases. Germline CDR1 is SGDLS and CDR2 is YYNGEE. V shed 2 bases and J 6 bases; nucleotides not matched to a gene: 7. The CDR3 has 15 amino acids. CDR3 sequence (DNA): TGTGCCAGCAGCGTGGCGCAGGGGGCTTTCAATGAGCAGTTCTTC. Translating it yields CASSVAQGAFNEQFF.

The gene calls are TRBV3-1 (or the pseudogene TRBV3-2) and TRBJ1-1; a possible D gene is TRBD1 (6 bases). The CDR3 runs to 13 residues. The ends were cut back, 4 bases at V and 9 bases at J, with 15 bases in the middle. Germline V gene sequence: CDR1 LGHDT, CDR2 YNNKEL (reference sequence). The CDR3 nucleotides are TGTGCCAGCAGCCTTGGGGGGGCCCTCCAAGCTTTCTTT. As protein: CASSLGGALQAFF.

V gene TRBV6-1 combines with J gene TRBJ1-4; no clear D gene. The length of the CDR3 is 16 residues. V dropped 2 bases and J dropped 10 bases, with 20 bases sitting between them. Germline CDR1 and CDR2: MNHNS and SASEGT. The CDR3 DNA sequence: TGTGCCAGCAGTGAATCTGAAGCGGCCAACCTAGGAAAACTGTTTTTT. This translates into CASSESEAANLGKLFF.